This T cell receptor (beta chain) derives from a study of T cell repertoires in cytomegalovirus infection. Study-wide context: It was recently identified HLA-C-restricted and well-studied HLA-B-restricted CMV epitopes that the study used. Indicated by public TCR beta signatures were CMV infection and matching HLA type.

Points from the study as a whole: The study found HLA-C-restricted CMV-specific TCR beta clonotypes dominating the ex vivo response.

One entry per CDR3 protein, called by TCRdb with MiXCR from the reads. The sample contains approximately 990,000 distinct CDR3 sequences, approximately 33% of which appear only once. This clonotype came up a few times. Its antigen remains unknown. This CDR3 region has 15 residues. The V gene lost 6 bases and the J gene lost 1 base, with 15 bases spanning the gap. The germline V gene encodes CDR1 MGHDK and CDR2 SYGVNS. This TCR was sampled from a human donor in good health (CMV status not recorded). Some clones in this sample may be carry-over from other donors' samples. The material was cultured CD8+ T cells from PBMCs, obtained from culture after CMV antigen stimulation. This chain joins TRBV25-1 and TRBJ1-1; D is possibly TRBD1 (6 bases). The CDR3 loop reads CASRTSDRTNTEAFF. The DNA for the CDR3 is TGTGCCAGCAGGACTTCCGACAGGACGAACACTGAAGCTTTCTTT.